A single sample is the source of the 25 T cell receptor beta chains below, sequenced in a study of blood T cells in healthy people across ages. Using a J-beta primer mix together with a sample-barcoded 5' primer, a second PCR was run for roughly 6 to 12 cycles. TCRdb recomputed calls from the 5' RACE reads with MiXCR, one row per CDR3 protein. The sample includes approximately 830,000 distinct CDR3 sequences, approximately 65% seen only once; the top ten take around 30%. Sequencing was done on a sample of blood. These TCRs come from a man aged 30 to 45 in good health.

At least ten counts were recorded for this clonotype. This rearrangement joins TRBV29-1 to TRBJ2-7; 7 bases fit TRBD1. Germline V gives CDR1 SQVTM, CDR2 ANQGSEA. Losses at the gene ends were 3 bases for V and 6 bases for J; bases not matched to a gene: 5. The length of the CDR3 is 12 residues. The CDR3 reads CSVEDRIREQYF. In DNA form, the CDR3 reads TGCAGCGTTGAGGACAGGATTCGCGAGCAGTACTTC.

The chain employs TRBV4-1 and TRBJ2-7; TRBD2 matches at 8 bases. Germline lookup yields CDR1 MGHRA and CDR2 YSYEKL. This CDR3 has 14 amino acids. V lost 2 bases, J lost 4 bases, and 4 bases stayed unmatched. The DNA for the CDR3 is TGCGCCAGCAGCCAACCGGGAGGGTTTTACGAGCAGTACTTC. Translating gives CASSQPGGFYEQYF.

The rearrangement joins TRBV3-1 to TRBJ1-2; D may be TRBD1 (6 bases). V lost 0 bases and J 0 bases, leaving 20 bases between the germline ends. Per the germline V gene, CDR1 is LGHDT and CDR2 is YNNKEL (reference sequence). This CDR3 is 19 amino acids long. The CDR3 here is CASSQERGRGQPANYGYTF. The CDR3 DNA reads TGTGCCAGCAGCCAAGAGCGGGGGCGAGGACAGCCAGCTAACTATGGCTACACCTTC.

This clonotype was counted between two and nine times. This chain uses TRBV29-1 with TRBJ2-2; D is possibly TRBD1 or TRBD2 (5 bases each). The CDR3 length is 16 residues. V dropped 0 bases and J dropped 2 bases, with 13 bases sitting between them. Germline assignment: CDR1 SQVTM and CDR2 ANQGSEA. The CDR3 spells CSVEDQTGANTGELFF. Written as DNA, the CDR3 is TGCAGCGTTGAAGATCAAACCGGGGCTAACACCGGGGAGCTGTTTTTT.

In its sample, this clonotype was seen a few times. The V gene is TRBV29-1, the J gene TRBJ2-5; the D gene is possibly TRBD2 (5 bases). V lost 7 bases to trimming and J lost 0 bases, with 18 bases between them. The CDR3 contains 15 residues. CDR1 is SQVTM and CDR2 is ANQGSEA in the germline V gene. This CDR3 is CSARGRIVDQETQYF. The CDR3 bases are TGCAGCGCCCGAGGGCGGATTGTGGACCAAGAGACCCAGTACTTC. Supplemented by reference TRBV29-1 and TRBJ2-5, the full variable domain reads SAVISQKPSRDICQRGTSLTIQCQVDSQVTMMFWYRQQPGQSLTLIATANQGSEATYESGFVIDKFPISRPNLTFSTLTVSNMSPEDSSIYLCSARGRIVDQETQYFGPGTRLLVL.

The CDR3 spells CSAEPGLAGSYNEQFF. The CDR3 nucleotides read TGCAGTGCCGAGCCGGGACTAGCGGGGAGTTACAATGAGCAGTTCTTC. The chain carries TRBV20-1 and TRBJ2-1, with 13 nucleotides matching TRBD2. Losses at the gene ends were 6 bases for V and 4 bases for J; bases not matched to a gene: 9. Germline V gives CDR1 DFQATT, CDR2 SNEGSKA (reference sequence). The CDR3 consists of 16 residues.

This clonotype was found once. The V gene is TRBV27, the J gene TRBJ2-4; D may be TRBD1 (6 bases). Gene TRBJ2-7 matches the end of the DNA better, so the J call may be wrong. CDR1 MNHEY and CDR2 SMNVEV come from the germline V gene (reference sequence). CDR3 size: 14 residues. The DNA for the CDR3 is TGTGCCAGCAGTTGGTCAGGGGATAACTACGAGCAGTACTTC. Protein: CASSWSGDNYEQYF.

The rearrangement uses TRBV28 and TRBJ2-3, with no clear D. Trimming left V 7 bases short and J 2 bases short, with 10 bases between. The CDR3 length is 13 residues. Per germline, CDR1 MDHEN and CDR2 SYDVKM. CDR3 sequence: CASKTGSTDTQYF. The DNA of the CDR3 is TGTGCCAGCAAAACGGGTTCCACAGATACGCAGTATTTT.

CDR3 in amino acids: CASSFDGWDRKYF. The CDR3 DNA follows: TGTGCCAGCAGCTTTGATGGGTGGGACAGGAAGTACTTC. The chain joins TRBV5-6 to TRBJ2-7; 8 bases align to TRBD1. In germline, CDR1 is SGHDT, CDR2 YYEEEE. The CDR3 extends over 13 amino acids. J was trimmed by 11 bases and V by 2 bases; bases with no gene match: 9. The complete variable domain, with remaining parts taken from reference TRBV5-6 and TRBJ2-7, reads DAGVTQSPTHLIKTRGQQVTLRCSPKSGHDTVSWYQQALGQGPQFIFQYYEEEERQRGNFPDRFSGHQFPNYSSELNVNALLLGDSALYLCASSFDGWDRKYFGPGTRLTVT.

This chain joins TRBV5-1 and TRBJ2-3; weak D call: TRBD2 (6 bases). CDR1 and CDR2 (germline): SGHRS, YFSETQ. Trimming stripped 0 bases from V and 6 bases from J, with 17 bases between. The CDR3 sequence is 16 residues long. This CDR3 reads CASSLAQVAASDTQYF. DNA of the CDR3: TGCGCCAGCAGCTTGGCCCAGGTAGCGGCATCGGATACGCAGTATTTT. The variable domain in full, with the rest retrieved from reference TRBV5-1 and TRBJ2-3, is KAGVTQTPRYLIKTRGQQVTLSCSPISGHRSVSWYQQTPGQGLQFLFEYFSETQRNKGNFPGRFSGRQFSNSRSEMNVSTLELGDSALYLCASSLAQVAASDTQYFGPGTRLTVL.

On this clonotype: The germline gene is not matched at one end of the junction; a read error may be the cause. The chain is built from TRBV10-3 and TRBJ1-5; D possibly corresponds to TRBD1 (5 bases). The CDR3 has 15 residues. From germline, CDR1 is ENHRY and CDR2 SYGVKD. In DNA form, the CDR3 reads TGTGCCACCAGTGAGGGGCAGCTGAGCAATCAGCCCCAGCATTTT. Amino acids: CATSEGQLSNQPQHF.

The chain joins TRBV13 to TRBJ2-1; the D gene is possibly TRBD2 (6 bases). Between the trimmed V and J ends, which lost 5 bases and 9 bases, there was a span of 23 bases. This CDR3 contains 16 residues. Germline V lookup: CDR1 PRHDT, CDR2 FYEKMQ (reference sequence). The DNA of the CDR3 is TGTGCCAGCAGCGATCAGCCGGGACTCAGGAAATTTGAGCAGTTCTTC. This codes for CASSDQPGLRKFEQFF. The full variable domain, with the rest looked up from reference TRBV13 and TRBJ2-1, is AAGVIQSPRHLIKEKRETATLKCYPIPRHDTVYWYQQGPGQDPQFLISFYEKMQSDKGSIPDRFSAQQFSDYHSELNMSSLELGDSALYFCASSDQPGLRKFEQFFGPGTRLTVL.

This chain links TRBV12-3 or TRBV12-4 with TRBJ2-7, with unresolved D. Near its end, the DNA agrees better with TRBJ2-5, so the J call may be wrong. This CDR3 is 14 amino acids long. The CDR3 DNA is TGTGCCAGCAGTTTCCAAGACCCAGCCGAGACCCAGTACTTC. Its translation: CASSFQDPAETQYF.

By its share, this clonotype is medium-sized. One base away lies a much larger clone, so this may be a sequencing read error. The CDR3 region has the DNA TGCGCCAGCAGCCAAGGTGCGACAGGGATCTACAATGAGCAGTTCTTC. Translating gives CASSQGATGIYNEQFF. This chain joins TRBV4-3 and TRBJ2-1, with TRBD1 matching over 7 bases. The CDR3 totals 16 residues. Germline V CDR1 and CDR2: LGHNA, YSLEER. The ends lost 1 base at V and 3 bases at J; junction bases unmatched: 6.

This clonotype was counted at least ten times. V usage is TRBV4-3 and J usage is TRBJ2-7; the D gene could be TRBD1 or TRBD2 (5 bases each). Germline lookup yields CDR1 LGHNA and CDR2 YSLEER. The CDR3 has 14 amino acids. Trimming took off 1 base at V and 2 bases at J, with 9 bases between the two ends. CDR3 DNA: TGCGCCAGCAGCCAAGTGAGGGGAGCCTACGAGCAGTACTTC. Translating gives CASSQVRGAYEQYF.

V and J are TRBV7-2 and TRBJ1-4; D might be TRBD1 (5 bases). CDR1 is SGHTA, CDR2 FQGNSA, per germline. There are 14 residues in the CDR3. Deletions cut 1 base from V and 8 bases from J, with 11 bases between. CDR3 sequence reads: CASSLGGASEKLFF. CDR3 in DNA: TGTGCCAGCAGCTTAGGCGGGGCAAGCGAAAAACTGTTTTTT.

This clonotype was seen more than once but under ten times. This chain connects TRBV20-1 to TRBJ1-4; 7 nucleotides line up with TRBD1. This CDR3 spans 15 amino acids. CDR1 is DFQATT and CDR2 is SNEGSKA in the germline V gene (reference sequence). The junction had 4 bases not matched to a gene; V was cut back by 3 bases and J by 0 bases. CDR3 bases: TGCAGTGCTAGGGGGGACAGCACAACTAATGAAAAACTGTTTTTT. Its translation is CSARGDSTTNEKLFF.

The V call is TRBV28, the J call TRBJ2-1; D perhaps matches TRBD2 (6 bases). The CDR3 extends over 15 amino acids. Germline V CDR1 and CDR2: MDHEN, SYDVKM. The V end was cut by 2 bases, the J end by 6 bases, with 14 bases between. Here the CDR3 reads CASSLVGEALNEQFF. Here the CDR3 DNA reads TGTGCCAGCAGTTTAGTTGGGGAGGCGCTCAATGAGCAGTTCTTC. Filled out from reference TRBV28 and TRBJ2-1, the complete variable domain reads DVKVTQSSRYLVKRTGEKVFLECVQDMDHENMFWYRQDPGLGLRLIYFSYDVKMKEKGDIPEGYSVSREKKERFSLILESASTNQTSMYLCASSLVGEALNEQFFGPGTRLTVL.

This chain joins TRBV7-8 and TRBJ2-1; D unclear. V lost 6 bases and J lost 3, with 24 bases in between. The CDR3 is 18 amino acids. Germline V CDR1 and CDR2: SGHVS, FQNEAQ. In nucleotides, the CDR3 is TGTGCCAGCAGTTTTATACCTCCTTTGGGCGGCTTCTACAATGAGCAGTTCTTC. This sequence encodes CASSFIPPLGGFYNEQFF.

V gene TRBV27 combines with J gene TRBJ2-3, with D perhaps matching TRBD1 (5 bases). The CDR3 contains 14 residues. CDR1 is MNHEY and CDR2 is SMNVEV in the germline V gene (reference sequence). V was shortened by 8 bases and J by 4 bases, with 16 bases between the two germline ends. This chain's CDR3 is CASGPRTRPDTQYF. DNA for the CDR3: TGTGCCAGCGGTCCCCGGACAAGACCAGATACGCAGTATTTT.

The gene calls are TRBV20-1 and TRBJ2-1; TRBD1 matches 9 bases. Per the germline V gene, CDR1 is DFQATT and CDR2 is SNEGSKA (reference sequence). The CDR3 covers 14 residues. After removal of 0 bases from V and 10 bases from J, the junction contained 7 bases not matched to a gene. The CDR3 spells CSARDGTGIKEQFF. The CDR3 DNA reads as TGCAGTGCTAGAGACGGGACAGGGATCAAGGAGCAGTTCTTC.

The CDR3 nucleotides are TGTGCCAGCAGTGAAAAGAGGCGGGACACTGAAGCTTTCTTT. It encodes CASSEKRRDTEAFF. The V and J genes are TRBV6-1 and TRBJ1-1; no clear D gene. V lost 2 bases and J 3 bases, leaving 10 bases between the germline ends. The CDR3 loop spans 14 amino acids. CDR1 is MNHNS, CDR2 SASEGT, per germline.

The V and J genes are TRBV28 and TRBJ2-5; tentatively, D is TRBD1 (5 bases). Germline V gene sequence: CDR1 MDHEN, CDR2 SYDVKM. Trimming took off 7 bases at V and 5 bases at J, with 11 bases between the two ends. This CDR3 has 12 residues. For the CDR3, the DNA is TGTGCCAGCACAAAGGGGCGTGAGACCCAGTACTTC. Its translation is CASTKGRETQYF.

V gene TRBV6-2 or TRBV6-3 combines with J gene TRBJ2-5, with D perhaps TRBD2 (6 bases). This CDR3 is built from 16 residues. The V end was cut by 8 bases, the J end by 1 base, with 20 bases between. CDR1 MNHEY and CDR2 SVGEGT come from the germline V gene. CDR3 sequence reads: CASGRASGGSQETQYF. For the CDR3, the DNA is TGTGCCAGCGGTCGGGCTAGTGGGGGGTCCCAAGAGACCCAGTACTTC.

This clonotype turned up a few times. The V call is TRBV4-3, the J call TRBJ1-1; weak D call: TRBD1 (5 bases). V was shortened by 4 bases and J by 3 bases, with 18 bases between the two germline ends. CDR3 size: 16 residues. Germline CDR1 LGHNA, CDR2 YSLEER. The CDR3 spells CASSRYSSGADTEAFF. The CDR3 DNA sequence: TGCGCCAGCAGCCGGTACTCATCCGGGGCGGACACTGAAGCTTTCTTT.